This TCR beta chain was profiled in a study of T cell responses to AZD1222 COVID-19 vaccine. Study-wide results and limits: Two AZD1222 doses significantly raised spike-specific TCR breadth and depth over controls. CD4 TCRs covered the whole spike, strongest at regions 160-218 and 743-854. Repertoire collection took place solely once the T cell response had peaked. The reported proportion of spike-specific TCRs targeting unmutated variant regions was nearly half.

The CDR3 totals 14 residues. The germline V gene has CDR1 SGHRS and CDR2 YFSETQ. Deletions cut 2 bases from V and 0 bases from J, with 8 bases between. Comment on this clone: Antigen specificity is unknown.

TCRdb keeps only in-frame clones here, not all; method: immunoSEQ multiplex PCR. The table shows around 140,000 clones, with 90% to 95% occurring only once. The chain is built from TRBV5-1 and TRBJ2-5; D perhaps matches TRBD2 (5 bases). This TCR derives from an adult who received the AZD1222 COVID-19 vaccine. The source material was peripheral blood, sampled 28 days after the second AZD1222 dose. CDR3 sequence (DNA): TGCGCCAGCAGCTTTGGAGGAAACCAAGAGACCCAGTACTTC. It yields the protein CASSFGGNQETQYF.